The 27 T cell receptor beta chains below were found in one sample sequenced in a study of blood T cells in healthy people across ages. Sample-barcoded 5' priming and a J-beta primer mix drove a second PCR of about 7 to 11 cycles. One entry per CDR3 protein results from TCRdb running MiXCR on the 5' RACE reads. The table has about 1.4 million distinct CDR3 sequences, around 55% seen once. Sequencing was performed on blood. Receptors originate from a young man in good health.

The genes are TRBV12-3 or TRBV12-4 and TRBJ2-4; no clear D. V was cut by 6 bases and J by 0 bases, with 6 bases left in between. CDR3 size: 13 residues. CDR3 nucleotide sequence: TGTGCCAGCAGCCACATAGCCAAAAACATTCAGTACTTC. Translated, it gives CASSHIAKNIQYF.

This clonotype was detected many times. This chain joins TRBV29-1 and TRBJ2-3, with 7 nucleotides matching TRBD1. The V segment lost 1 base and the J segment 6 bases; nucleotides outside the gene matches: 4. The CDR3 runs to 13 residues. Germline CDR1 SQVTM, CDR2 ANQGSEA. In nucleotides, the CDR3 is TGCAGCGTTGAAGTGGGACAGCGTGATACGCAGTATTTT. Protein: CSVEVGQRDTQYF.

V usage is TRBV25-1 and J usage is TRBJ1-2, with D unresolved. Germline V gene lookup returns CDR1 MGHDK and CDR2 SYGVNS. The CDR3 has 13 amino acids. Trimming pared 3 bases from V and 6 bases from J, leaving 11 bases between. For the CDR3, the DNA is TGTGCCAGCAGTGACTACATCAGAGATGGCTACACCTTC. Protein product: CASSDYIRDGYTF.

The genes are TRBV6-5 and TRBJ2-3; D is perhaps TRBD2 (6 bases). Per germline, CDR1 MNHEY and CDR2 SVGAGI. The CDR3 runs 13 residues. V lost 7 bases and J lost 5, with 13 bases in between. Here the CDR3 DNA reads TGTGCCAGCACCCGCTCCGGGGGAGATACGCAGTATTTT. This encodes CASTRSGGDTQYF.

This clonotype was detected a few times. The rearrangement links TRBV29-1 to TRBJ2-1; a possible D gene is TRBD1 (6 bases). CDR1 is SQVTM, CDR2 ANQGSEA, per germline. The CDR3 contains 15 residues. The V gene lost 6 bases and the J gene lost 5 bases, with 20 bases spanning the gap. The CDR3 DNA reads TGCAGCGTGAGAACCAACAGGGACACGCACAATGAGCAGTTCTTC. Translated, it gives CSVRTNRDTHNEQFF.

The V gene is TRBV29-1, the J gene TRBJ1-4; perhaps TRBD1 as D (5 bases). Germline values: CDR1 SQVTM, CDR2 ANQGSEA. V lost 2 bases to trimming and J lost 2 bases, with 9 bases between them. The CDR3 has 14 amino acids. CDR3 amino acids: CSVESRGTNEKLFF. The CDR3, as DNA: TGCAGCGTTGAATCACGGGGGACTAATGAAAAACTGTTTTTT. Full variable domain (rest looked up from reference TRBV29-1 and TRBJ1-4): SAVISQKPSRDICQRGTSLTIQCQVDSQVTMMFWYRQQPGQSLTLIATANQGSEATYESGFVIDKFPISRPNLTFSTLTVSNMSPEDSSIYLCSVESRGTNEKLFFGSGTQLSVL.

The rearrangement uses TRBV20-1 and TRBJ2-1; 8 nucleotides line up with TRBD2. V trimming: 7 bases; J trimming: 7 bases; junction bases outside the gene matches: 9. The length of the CDR3 is 13 residues. The germline CDR1 and CDR2 sequences are DFQATT and SNEGSKA (reference sequence). The CDR3 sequence: CSGRASGLNEQFF. In nucleotides, the CDR3 is TGCAGTGGCAGGGCTAGCGGGCTTAATGAGCAGTTCTTC.

The genes are TRBV7-2 and TRBJ1-2, with D unresolved. The CDR3 is 13 amino acids. V lost 3 bases and J 4 bases, leaving 9 bases between the germline ends. From germline, CDR1 is SGHTA and CDR2 FQGNSA. CDR3: CASSFDPSYGYTF. CDR3 in DNA: TGTGCCAGCAGCTTTGACCCTAGCTATGGCTACACCTTC. The whole variable domain, filled in from reference TRBV7-2 and TRBJ1-2, reads GAGVSQSPSNKVTEKGKDVELRCDPISGHTALYWYRQSLGQGLEFLIYFQGNSAPDKSGLPSDRFSAERTGGSVSTLTIQRTQQEDSAVYLCASSFDPSYGYTFGSGTRLTVV.

V usage is TRBV20-1 and J usage is TRBJ2-1, with D possibly called TRBD1 or TRBD2 (6 bases each). Looked up from germline, CDR1 is DFQATT and CDR2 is SNEGSKA (reference sequence). CDR3 size: 16 residues. V was pared by 5 bases and J by 4 bases, with 21 bases between. CDR3 coding DNA: TGCAGTGCTCCAAGTTACGGGAGTGGGACATACAATGAGCAGTTCTTC. This gives the protein CSAPSYGSGTYNEQFF.

The V and J genes are TRBV28 and TRBJ2-3, with D possibly being TRBD1 or TRBD2 (5 bases each). Germline V gives CDR1 MDHEN, CDR2 SYDVKM. V lost 5 bases and J 4 bases, leaving 16 bases between the germline ends. The CDR3 is made up of 15 amino acids. The CDR3 nucleotides read TGTGCCAGCAGTCTCCCCTTCGGGACCCCAGATACGCAGTATTTT. Translating gives CASSLPFGTPDTQYF.

The chain combines TRBV18 with TRBJ2-5, with D tentatively TRBD1 or TRBD2 (5 bases each). V gave up 2 bases and J gave up 11 bases, with 15 bases separating them. This CDR3 contains 13 residues. Looked up from germline, CDR1 is KGHSH and CDR2 is LQKENI. CDR3 protein: CASSPSGREQQYF. CDR3 sequence (DNA): TGTGCCAGCTCACCATCGGGGCGCGAGCAGCAGTACTTC.

This clonotype was counted many times. The rearrangement uses TRBV29-1 and TRBJ2-3; D may be TRBD2 (6 bases). The ends were cut back, 7 bases at V and 2 bases at J, with 10 bases in the middle. From germline, CDR1 is SQVTM and CDR2 ANQGSEA. The CDR3 is 12 amino acids. In DNA, the CDR3 is TGCAGCGGACTAGACGCCACAGATACGCAGTATTTT. This translates into CSGLDATDTQYF.

The chain recombines TRBV6-5 with TRBJ2-7; D possibly corresponds to TRBD1 (6 bases). Germline V gives CDR1 MNHEY, CDR2 SVGAGI. CDR3 size: 14 residues. V was pared by 8 bases and J by 1 base, with 15 bases between. For the CDR3, the DNA is TGTGCCAGCTCCAACAGGGCCCTATCCTACGAGCAGTACTTC. Residues: CASSNRALSYEQYF.

With regard to this clonotype: Germline and junction disagree at one end, which may indicate a read error. The chain carries TRBV4-3 and TRBJ2-5; D may be TRBD2 (6 bases). CDR1 and CDR2 (germline): LGHNA, YSLEER. The CDR3 is 15 amino acids. CDR3 sequence (DNA): TGCGCCAGTAGCCCCTCCGGGACTGAAGGGGAGACCCAGTACTTC. This sequence encodes CASSPSGTEGETQYF.

The rearrangement uses TRBV20-1 and TRBJ2-5; D is perhaps TRBD1 or TRBD2 (5 bases each). V lost 0 bases to trimming and J lost 1 base, with 12 bases between them. This CDR3 is 15 amino acids long. Per germline, CDR1 DFQATT and CDR2 SNEGSKA (reference sequence). DNA of the CDR3: TGCAGTGCTAGAGATCTCGGGGCCATCCAAGAGACCCAGTACTTC. Translating it yields CSARDLGAIQETQYF.

This clonotype was seen only a few times. The rearrangement links TRBV4-1 to TRBJ2-1; TRBD2 aligns across 9 bases. CDR3 length: 16 amino acids. Looked up from germline, CDR1 is MGHRA and CDR2 is YSYEKL. The V and J ends lost 0 bases and 5 bases, in that order; junction bases with no gene match: 5. The CDR3 DNA sequence: TGCGCCAGCAGCCAAGAAGTGGCTAGCGGGAACAATGAGCAGTTCTTC. Its translation is CASSQEVASGNNEQFF.

This chain connects TRBV6-2 or TRBV6-3 to TRBJ2-2; D gene unclear. This CDR3 spans 13 amino acids. Trimming left V 4 bases short and J 5 bases short, with 8 bases between. Germline V lookup: CDR1 MNHEY, CDR2 SVGEGT. Written as DNA, the CDR3 is TGTGCCAGCAGTTTGGTGTTAACCGGGGAGCTGTTTTTT. It encodes CASSLVLTGELFF.

The rearrangement joins TRBV7-2 to TRBJ2-3; TRBD2 is a possible D gene (6 bases). Per the germline V gene, CDR1 is SGHTA and CDR2 is FQGNSA. This CDR3 is built from 16 residues. The V and J ends lost 5 bases and 2 bases respectively, with 17 bases between them. The CDR3 loop is CASSRSSGGTTDTQYF. The CDR3, as DNA: TGTGCCAGCAGCCGATCAAGTGGGGGGACCACAGATACGCAGTATTTT.

This chain links TRBV7-9 with TRBJ1-4; perhaps TRBD1 as D (5 bases). With 3 bases removed from V and 4 bases from J, the gap between germline ends came to 9 bases. CDR1 SEHNR and CDR2 FQNEAQ come from the germline V gene (reference sequence). This CDR3 region has 14 residues. The CDR3 DNA reads TGTGCCAGCAGCTTGACAGATGATAATGAAAAACTGTTTTTT. Encoded protein: CASSLTDDNEKLFF.

This sequence joins TRBV5-1 and TRBJ2-1; perhaps TRBD1 as D (6 bases). There are 16 residues in the CDR3. Germline V CDR1 and CDR2: SGHRS, YFSETQ. Trimming took off 1 base at V and 3 bases at J, with 14 bases between the two ends. DNA of the CDR3: TGCGCCAGCAGCTTGCTCGGACAGCTAAACTACAATGAGCAGTTCTTC. Translated, it gives CASSLLGQLNYNEQFF.

The J gene is TRBJ2-2, the V gene TRBV5-1; TRBD1 matches 8 bases. The CDR3 is 15 amino acids. Per germline, CDR1 SGHRS and CDR2 YFSETQ. J gave up 6 bases and V 3 bases, and 7 bases lay outside the gene matches. In DNA, the CDR3 is TGCGCCAGCAGCTCGGACAGGGCGATAGCCGGGGAGCTGTTTTTT. As protein: CASSSDRAIAGELFF.

The chain joins TRBV6-4 to TRBJ2-7; D possibly corresponds to TRBD1 (6 bases). This CDR3 is 15 amino acids long. Germline assignment: CDR1 MRHNA and CDR2 SNTAGT. V shed 6 bases and J shed 3 bases, with 18 bases lying between them. The CDR3 DNA reads as TGTGCCAGCAGAAGGGTACAGGGCCGGAACTACGAGCAGTACTTC. This translates into CASRRVQGRNYEQYF.

The sample holds a few counts of this clonotype. The DNA for the CDR3 is TGCAGCACGGACTCGCGCCCTCAAGAGACCCAGTACTTC. Translated, it gives CSTDSRPQETQYF. The chain joins TRBV29-1 to TRBJ2-5; a possible D gene is TRBD2 (5 bases). V lost 8 bases to trimming and J lost 2 bases, with 15 bases between them. This CDR3 is built from 13 residues. CDR1 and CDR2 (germline): SQVTM, ANQGSEA.

The V call is TRBV10-3, the J call TRBJ2-1; 11 positions match TRBD2. V was pared by 7 bases and J by 5 bases, with 7 bases of the junction left unmatched. Per the germline V gene, CDR1 is ENHRY and CDR2 is SYGVKD. The CDR3 length is 15 residues. The CDR3 bases are TGTGCCATCAAATCACTGGGACTAGCGGACAATGAGCAGTTCTTC. Encoded protein: CAIKSLGLADNEQFF.

This clonotype was seen only once. The V and J genes are TRBV29-1 and TRBJ1-2; 7 positions match TRBD1. CDR1 is SQVTM and CDR2 is ANQGSEA in the germline V gene. With V trimmed by 1 base and J by 2 bases, 4 bases remained unmatched. The CDR3 length is 14 residues. The CDR3: CSVEGGQSNYGYTF. DNA of the CDR3: TGCAGCGTTGAAGGGGGACAGTCAAACTATGGCTACACCTTC. Full variable domain (rest looked up from reference TRBV29-1 and TRBJ1-2): SAVISQKPSRDICQRGTSLTIQCQVDSQVTMMFWYRQQPGQSLTLIATANQGSEATYESGFVIDKFPISRPNLTFSTLTVSNMSPEDSSIYLCSVEGGQSNYGYTFGSGTRLTVV.

To note about this clonotype: One end of the junction varies from germline; a read error may be responsible. J is TRBJ1-2 and V is TRBV27, with 9 bases matching TRBD1. The V gene's germline CDR1 is MNHEY and CDR2 SMNVEV (reference sequence). This CDR3 spans 15 amino acids. CDR3 nucleotide sequence: TGTGCCGGCAGTTCAACCCCGGGACAGGGTCAGGGCTACACCTTC. It codes for CAGSSTPGQGQGYTF.

This clonotype was counted a few times. The chain couples TRBV4-3 to TRBJ1-2; D gene uncertain. Germline-derived CDR1 and CDR2 are LGHNA and YSLEER. There are 14 residues in the CDR3. V lost 4 bases to trimming and J lost 0 bases, with 9 bases between them. The CDR3 sequence is CASSRSTTNYGYTF. DNA for the CDR3: TGCGCCAGCAGCCGTTCAACAACTAACTATGGCTACACCTTC.